The clone carrying this TCR beta chain was recorded at least ten times. What it binds is not known. Researchers used genomic DNA as the template to profile TCR beta VDJ and CDR3. In TCRdb, the reads were re-called with MiXCR into one record per CDR3 protein. The sample shows 100,000 to 150,000 distinct CDR3 sequences, about 40% of them seen only once. This CDR3 is built from 16 residues. The germline CDR1 and CDR2 sequences are SGHRS and YFSETQ. The trim removed 1 base at V and 5 bases at J, leaving 7 bases unmatched. This specimen comes from a study of CD8+CD57+ T cells in acquired aplastic anemia. About the study: Sorted CD4+ plus CD8+ cells gave DNA averaging about 3.2 ug. Overall study findings and caveats: Roughly 30 was the count of CD8+ CDR3 sequences that patients shared with controls.

Patients who underwent sequencing had shown CD8+CD57+ cell expansion by flow cytometry. Severe acquired aplastic anemia affected all patients. Patients were treatment-naive when blood was sampled. The material sequenced was sorted CD4+, CD8+, or CD8+CD57+ T cells (not recorded which) from PBMCs. The source of this sequence is a human donor with aplastic anemia. The chain combines TRBV5-1 with TRBJ2-1, with 9 bases that match TRBD2. For the CDR3, the DNA is TGCGCCAGCAGCTTGAAAGGGAGCGGGGGGAACAATGAGCAGTTCTTC. Translation gives CASSLKGSGGNNEQFF. The whole variable domain, filled in from reference TRBV5-1 and TRBJ2-1, reads KAGVTQTPRYLIKTRGQQVTLSCSPISGHRSVSWYQQTPGQGLQFLFEYFSETQRNKGNFPGRFSGRQFSNSRSEMNVSTLELGDSALYLCASSLKGSGGNNEQFFGPGTRLTVL.